Only a few counts were recorded for the clone carrying this T cell receptor beta chain. The antigen remains unidentified. This sample was taken from a study of T cell repertoires in cytomegalovirus infection. Study overall: Recently identified HLA-C-restricted CMV epitopes were used, and well-studied HLA-B-restricted CMV epitopes were used as well. Public TCR beta signatures were indicative of both CMV infection and a matching HLA type. The study's findings and limits: Clonotypes of TCR beta that were HLA-C-restricted and CMV-specific dominated the ex vivo response. Cumulative frequency (of public TCR beta family members) identified carriers of CMV plus the relevant HLA.

J was trimmed by 8 bases and V by 4 bases; bases with no gene match: 10. Germline V CDR1 and CDR2: SGHVS, FQNEAQ. The CDR3 is 14 amino acids. TCRdb independently ran MiXCR on the reads; one entry per CDR3 protein. This sample has about half a million distinct CDR3 sequences, with 40% to 50% found just once. The sample consisted of cultured PBMCs, taken from culture after CMV antigen stimulation. The chain employs TRBV7-8 and TRBJ1-2; 7 bases agree with TRBD1. This sequence was found in a human donor in good health (CMV status not recorded). Some clones in this sample may be carry-over from other donors' samples. Here the CDR3 reads CASSSYRDSQGYTF. The DNA for the CDR3 is TGTGCCAGCAGCTCTTACCGGGACAGCCAAGGCTACACCTTC. Combining the CDR3 with reference TRBV7-8 and TRBJ1-2 gives the whole variable domain GAGVSQSPRYKVAKRGQDVALRCDPISGHVSLFWYQQALGQGPEFLTYFQNEAQLDKSGLPSDRFFAERPEGSVSTLKIQRTQQEDSAVYLCASSSYRDSQGYTFGSGTRLTVV.